The 21 T cell receptor beta chains below come from one sample, sequenced in a study of CD8+ T cells in alopecia areata. Extraction and reverse transcription of RNA yielded cDNA as the sequencing template. TCRdb's table, derived via immunoSEQ multiplex PCR, lists solely in-frame clones and lacks some. The top ten clones hold 1% to 1.5% of a sample with 200,000 to 250,000 clones, under 70% of them seen once. Treatment denoted: oral pan-JAK inhibitor, 5-10 mg twice daily. Sequences were derived from CD4+ T cells sorted from blood, sampled around week 46, from a patient treated with tofacitinib. These receptors all come from a human donor with alopecia areata.

This clone was picked up many times. The rearrangement joins TRBV5-1 to TRBJ2-5; D gene unclear. Germline V gene lookup returns CDR1 SGHRS and CDR2 YFSETQ. The CDR3 has 13 residues. The V gene lost 4 bases and the J gene lost 2 bases, with 9 bases spanning the gap. The CDR3 here is CASSPRLQETQYF. In DNA, the CDR3 is TGCGCCAGCAGCCCACGGTTACAAGAGACCCAGTACTTC.

The genes are TRBV11-3 and TRBJ2-7, with 8 bases matching TRBD1. V was clipped by 5 bases and J by 0 bases; unmatched bases: 6. This CDR3 is built from 15 residues. Germline V gene lookup returns CDR1 SGHNT and CDR2 YENEEA. The CDR3 sequence: CASSHRDRSSYEQYF. CDR3 coding DNA: TGTGCCAGCAGCCACCGGGACAGGTCCTCCTACGAGCAGTACTTC. The whole variable domain, remainder taken from reference TRBV11-3 and TRBJ2-7, is EAGVVQSPRYKIIEKKQPVAFWCNPISGHNTLYWYLQNLGQGPELLIRYENEEAVDDSQLPKDRFSAERLKGVDSTLKIQPAELGDSAVYLCASSHRDRSSYEQYFGPGTRLTVT.

The gene calls are TRBV7-2 and TRBJ2-1, with D maybe TRBD2 (5 bases). The CDR3 contains 16 residues. Germline-derived CDR1 and CDR2 are SGHTA and FQGNSA. V lost 0 bases, J lost 12 bases, and 21 bases lay in between. The chain's CDR3 is CASSLANVGISGSQFF. In nucleotides, the CDR3 is TGTGCCAGCAGCTTAGCGAATGTTGGGATTTCGGGATCGCAGTTCTTC. The complete variable domain, with remaining parts taken from reference TRBV7-2 and TRBJ2-1, reads GAGVSQSPSNKVTEKGKDVELRCDPISGHTALYWYRQSLGQGLEFLIYFQGNSAPDKSGLPSDRFSAERTGGSVSTLTIQRTQQEDSAVYLCASSLANVGISGSQFFGPGTRLTVL.

This clone has more than one count but fewer than ten. The J gene is TRBJ2-3, the V gene TRBV29-1; either TRBD1 or TRBD2 may supply D (6 bases each). With 7 bases removed from V and 2 bases from J, the gap between germline ends came to 10 bases. The CDR3 has 12 amino acids. Germline values: CDR1 SQVTM, CDR2 ANQGSEA. CDR3 in amino acids: CSGGAITDTQYF. The CDR3 coding sequence is TGCAGCGGGGGGGCGATCACAGATACGCAGTATTTT.

The gene calls are TRBV29-1 and TRBJ1-1; a weak D match, TRBD1 (6 bases). Germline V gene sequence: CDR1 SQVTM, CDR2 ANQGSEA. The CDR3 runs 13 residues. V dropped 8 bases and J dropped 2 bases, with 15 bases sitting between them. The DNA of the CDR3 is TGCAGCTCCGAGACAGGCGTTAACACTGAAGCTTTCTTT. Its protein product is CSSETGVNTEAFF.

This rearrangement joins TRBV5-4 to TRBJ2-1; the D is unclear. This CDR3 is built from 11 residues. CDR1 is SGHNT and CDR2 is YYREEE in the germline V gene (reference sequence). Trimming pared 1 base from V and 8 bases from J, leaving 4 bases between. The CDR3 DNA follows: TGTGCCAGCAGCTTGACCGATGAGCAGTTCTTC. This sequence encodes CASSLTDEQFF.

This chain connects TRBV5-1 to TRBJ2-7; 7 positions agree with TRBD1. Per the germline V gene, CDR1 is SGHRS and CDR2 is YFSETQ. This CDR3 region has 15 residues. V trimming: 4 bases; J trimming: 1 base; junction bases outside the gene matches: 8. The CDR3 here is CASSTYPGQSYEQYF. The CDR3 DNA reads TGCGCCAGCAGCACCTATCCGGGACAGTCCTACGAGCAGTACTTC.

This chain connects TRBV19 to TRBJ1-2, with D unresolved. The germline V gene encodes CDR1 LNHDA and CDR2 SQIVND (reference sequence). The CDR3 has 11 amino acids. Between the trimmed V and J ends, which lost 5 bases and 4 bases, there was a span of 5 bases. CDR3 sequence reads: CASSYSYGYTF. The CDR3 region has the DNA TGTGCCAGTAGTTATAGCTATGGCTACACCTTC. Full variable domain (remainder filled in from reference TRBV19 and TRBJ1-2): DGGITQSPKYLFRKEGQNVTLSCEQNLNHDAMYWYRQDPGQGLRLIYYSQIVNDFQKGDIAEGYSVSREKKESFPLTVTSAQKNPTAFYLCASSYSYGYTFGSGTRLTVV.

The CDR3 spells CASSGDGARTKAFF. The CDR3 bases are TGTGCCAGCAGTGGAGACGGGGCCAGGACGAAGGCTTTCTTT. This sequence joins TRBV6-1 and TRBJ1-1, with TRBD1 as a possible D gene (5 bases). Deletions cut 4 bases from V and 11 bases from J, with 20 bases between. Germline assignment: CDR1 MNHNS and CDR2 SASEGT. The CDR3 runs to 14 residues.

The chain recombines TRBV30 with TRBJ1-5; 8 nucleotides match TRBD1. After removal of 4 bases from V and 7 bases from J, the junction contained 6 bases not matched to a gene. Germline V gene data show CDR1 as GTSNPN and CDR2 as SVGIG (reference sequence). The length of the CDR3 is 13 residues. CDR3 loop: CAWNQGARQPQHF. The DNA of the CDR3 is TGTGCCTGGAACCAGGGGGCACGGCAGCCCCAGCATTTT.

The V gene is TRBV9, the J gene TRBJ2-2; 8 bases agree with TRBD2. CDR3 length: 17 amino acids. V lost 3 bases, J lost 6 bases, and 13 bases stayed unmatched. The germline V gene has CDR1 SGDLS and CDR2 YYNGEE. The CDR3 nucleotides read TGTGCCAGCAGCGCCGGTTTGGCGGGACTAGTACCCGGGGAGCTGTTTTTT. Translating gives CASSAGLAGLVPGELFF.

This clone qualifies as medium-sized. The chain employs TRBV11-2 and TRBJ2-4; no clear D gene. Germline V gene lookup returns CDR1 SGHAT and CDR2 FQNNGV. The CDR3 totals 13 residues. Trimming shortened V by 2 bases and J by 7 bases, and 9 bases separated the two germline ends. The CDR3 DNA reads TGTGCCAGCAGCTTAACAGTTATGAACATTCAGTACTTC. This encodes CASSLTVMNIQYF.

The rearrangement joins TRBV15 to TRBJ1-2; maybe TRBD1 (5 bases). V dropped 3 bases and J dropped 12 bases, with 20 bases sitting between them. Germline V CDR1 and CDR2: LNHNV, YYDKDF (reference sequence). This CDR3 is 14 amino acids long. CDR3 coding DNA: TGTGCCACCAGCAGTGAACCTTGGACACCTCGCGACACCTTC. The encoded protein is CATSSEPWTPRDTF.

The rearrangement links TRBV4-3 to TRBJ1-4; D is uncertain. CDR1 and CDR2 from the germline V gene are LGHNA and YSLEER. Trimming took 0 bases from V and 8 from J, leaving 7 bases between them. This CDR3 is built from 13 residues. CDR3 protein: CASSQDPREKLFF. CDR3 bases: TGCGCCAGCAGCCAAGATCCGAGGGAAAAACTGTTTTTT.

About this clone: This sample includes further DNA sequences coding for the same CDR3. The chain couples TRBV7-9 to TRBJ2-7; D is unclear. This CDR3 is built from 11 residues. The V and J ends lost 1 base and 4 bases respectively, with 2 bases between them. In germline, CDR1 is SEHNR, CDR2 FQNEAQ (reference sequence). The DNA for the CDR3 is TGTGCCAGCAGCTTAGATTACGAGCAGTACTTC. It yields the protein CASSLDYEQYF.

The CDR3 spells CASRGTLNTEAFF. CDR3 bases: TGTGCCAGCAGAGGGACGTTGAACACTGAAGCTTTCTTT. This chain uses TRBV25-1 with TRBJ1-1; D may be TRBD1 (5 bases). Germline-derived CDR1 and CDR2 are MGHDK and SYGVNS. Trimming shortened V by 6 bases and J by 0 bases, and 8 bases separated the two germline ends. CDR3 size: 13 residues.

This clone has a handful of counts. CDR3 DNA: TGTGCCAGCAGCTTTGGACTAGCGACCGGGGAGCTGTTTTTT. The encoded protein is CASSFGLATGELFF. The chain combines TRBV7-3 with TRBJ2-2; 9 nucleotides agree with TRBD2. This CDR3 is 14 amino acids long. Germline CDR1 is SGHTA and CDR2 is FQGTGA. V gave up 3 bases and J gave up 5 bases; unmatched junction bases: 1.

J is TRBJ2-2 and V is TRBV11-2; D gene unclear. CDR3 length: 12 residues. The germline V gene encodes CDR1 SGHAT and CDR2 FQNNGV. V was pared by 5 bases and J by 5 bases, with 6 bases between. The CDR3 DNA reads TGTGCCAGCAGCCCACATACCGGGGAGCTGTTTTTT. It yields the protein CASSPHTGELFF.

The V call is TRBV7-6, the J call TRBJ2-1; 9 positions agree with TRBD2. Germline-derived CDR1 and CDR2 are SGHVS and FNYEAQ. After removal of 5 bases from V and 6 bases from J, the junction contained 8 bases not matched to a gene. This CDR3 comprises 15 residues. DNA of the CDR3: TGTGCCAGCAGCCCCACCCTAGCGGGGATCAATGAGCAGTTCTTC. The encoded protein is CASSPTLAGINEQFF. The variable domain in full, with the rest retrieved from reference TRBV7-6 and TRBJ2-1, is GAGVSQSPRYKVTKRGQDVALRCDPISGHVSLYWYRQALGQGPEFLTYFNYEAQQDKSGLPNDRFSAERPEGSISTLTIQRTEQRDSAMYRCASSPTLAGINEQFFGPGTRLTVL.

This clone was detected a few times. V usage is TRBV5-1 and J usage is TRBJ1-1; TRBD1 matches 9 bases. This CDR3 comprises 13 residues. Germline V CDR1 and CDR2: SGHRS, YFSETQ. Losses at the gene ends were 4 bases for V and 4 bases for J; bases not matched to a gene: 2. For the CDR3, the DNA is TGCGCCAGCAGCAGACAGGGGGTCACTGAAGCTTTCTTT. Amino acid sequence: CASSRQGVTEAFF. The full variable domain, its missing parts supplied by reference TRBV5-1 and TRBJ1-1, is KAGVTQTPRYLIKTRGQQVTLSCSPISGHRSVSWYQQTPGQGLQFLFEYFSETQRNKGNFPGRFSGRQFSNSRSEMNVSTLELGDSALYLCASSRQGVTEAFFGQGTRLTVV.

The chain recombines TRBV29-1 with TRBJ1-1; 9 positions match TRBD1. The CDR3 sequence is 16 residues long. Germline CDR1 SQVTM, CDR2 ANQGSEA. V lost 6 bases and J lost 0; bases outside the gene matches: 11. CDR3 protein: CSVRPGQGIMNTEAFF. Here the CDR3 DNA reads TGCAGCGTGAGACCCGGACAGGGGATTATGAACACTGAAGCTTTCTTT.